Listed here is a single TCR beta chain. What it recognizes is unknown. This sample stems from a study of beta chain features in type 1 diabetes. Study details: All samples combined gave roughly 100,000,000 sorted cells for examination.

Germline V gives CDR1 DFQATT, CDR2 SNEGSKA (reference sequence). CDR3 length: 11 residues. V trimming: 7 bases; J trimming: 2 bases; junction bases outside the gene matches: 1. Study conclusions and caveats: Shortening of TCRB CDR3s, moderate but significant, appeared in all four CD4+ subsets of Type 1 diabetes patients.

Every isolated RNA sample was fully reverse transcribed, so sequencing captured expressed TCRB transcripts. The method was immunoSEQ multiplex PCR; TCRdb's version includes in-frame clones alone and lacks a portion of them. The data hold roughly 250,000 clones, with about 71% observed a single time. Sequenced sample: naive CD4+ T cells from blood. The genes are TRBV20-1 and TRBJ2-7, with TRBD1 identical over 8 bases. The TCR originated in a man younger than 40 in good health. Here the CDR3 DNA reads TGCAGTGTGGACAGGGCCTACGAGCAGTACTTC. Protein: CSVDRAYEQYF.